Below are 17 T cell receptor beta chains sequenced from a single sample in a study of control samples from healthy donors and cancer patients. Here immunoSEQ multiplex PCR was the method, and the copy in TCRdb shows in-frame clones only, minus some. Of roughly 150,000 clones listed, about 86% are singletons. The sample was blood. These TCRs come from a man aged 18 to 30 in good health.

This clone has a single count. The chain carries TRBV27 and TRBJ2-7, with D uncertain. The germline gives CDR1 MNHEY, CDR2 SMNVEV (reference sequence). The V gene lost 5 bases and the J gene lost 3 bases, with 14 bases spanning the gap. The CDR3 totals 14 residues. CDR3: CASSQRTHDYEQYF. The CDR3 nucleotides are TGTGCCAGCAGTCAACGGACCCACGACTACGAGCAGTACTTC.

The chain joins TRBV3-1 (or the pseudogene TRBV3-2) to TRBJ2-3; 12 bases agree with TRBD2. CDR3 length: 19 residues. Germline V gives CDR1 LGHDT, CDR2 YNNKEL (reference sequence). Trimming at V came to 0 bases and at J to 4 bases, leaving 11 bases not matched to a gene. The CDR3 is CASSQDKASGGELADTQYF. CDR3 bases: TGTGCCAGCAGCCAAGATAAGGCTAGCGGGGGGGAGTTAGCAGATACGCAGTATTTT.

This clone was seen only once. The chain combines TRBV13 with TRBJ1-3; D gene ambiguous. CDR1 is PRHDT, CDR2 FYEKMQ, per germline (reference sequence). The CDR3 covers 15 residues. V shed 0 bases and J shed 1 base, with 7 bases lying between them. As DNA, the CDR3 is TGTGCCAGCAGCTTAGGGGTGGGGTCTGGAAACACCATATATTTT. Residues: CASSLGVGSGNTIYF. The variable domain in full, completed from reference TRBV13 and TRBJ1-3, reads AAGVIQSPRHLIKEKRETATLKCYPIPRHDTVYWYQQGPGQDPQFLISFYEKMQSDKGSIPDRFSAQQFSDYHSELNMSSLELGDSALYFCASSLGVGSGNTIYFGEGSWLTVV.

The CDR3 DNA sequence: TGTGCCAGCAGTTTGGGCACTAGCGGGGGATGGAAAACAGATACGCAGTATTTT. It yields the protein CASSLGTSGGWKTDTQYF. J is TRBJ2-3 and V is TRBV28; TRBD2 matches at 11 bases. Trimming took 3 bases from V and 3 from J; bases not matched to a gene: 11. This CDR3 spans 18 amino acids. Per the germline V gene, CDR1 is MDHEN and CDR2 is SYDVKM. Supplemented by reference TRBV28 and TRBJ2-3, the full variable domain reads DVKVTQSSRYLVKRTGEKVFLECVQDMDHENMFWYRQDPGLGLRLIYFSYDVKMKEKGDIPEGYSVSREKKERFSLILESASTNQTSMYLCASSLGTSGGWKTDTQYFGPGTRLTVL.

V and J are TRBV6-1 and TRBJ2-2; the match to TRBD2 covers 8 bases. Trimming removed 4 bases from V and 2 bases from J; junction bases left unmatched: 9. CDR3 length: 17 amino acids. The germline V gene has CDR1 MNHNS and CDR2 SASEGT. DNA of the CDR3: TGTGCCAGCAGTGTAGATAGCGGGGCCGTTAACACCGGGGAGCTGTTTTTT. Amino acid sequence: CASSVDSGAVNTGELFF.

The chain recombines TRBV5-6 with TRBJ2-7; D may be TRBD1 (6 bases). Deletions cut 0 bases from V and 2 bases from J, with 9 bases between. The CDR3 spans 14 residues. Germline assignment: CDR1 SGHDT and CDR2 YYEEEE. CDR3 loop: CASSLGGPPYEQYF. The CDR3 DNA sequence: TGTGCCAGCAGCTTGGGGGGGCCACCCTACGAGCAGTACTTC.

The gene calls are TRBV4-1 and TRBJ2-1; TRBD2 agrees at 8 bases. CDR1 is MGHRA and CDR2 is YSYEKL in the germline V gene. J lost 3 bases, V lost 2 bases, and 9 bases had no gene match. This CDR3 is 17 amino acids long. CDR3 sequence reads: CASSQPIGGGIYNEQFF. The CDR3 bases are TGCGCCAGCAGCCAACCAATCGGGGGGGGAATCTACAATGAGCAGTTCTTC.

This chain uses TRBV6-4 with TRBJ2-7; unclear D gene. Germline lookup yields CDR1 MRHNA and CDR2 SNTAGT. The CDR3 contains 16 residues. Trimming pared 0 bases from V and 0 bases from J, leaving 12 bases between. The CDR3 spells CASSDSRPRSSYEQYF. The CDR3 bases are TGTGCCAGCAGTGACTCGAGACCAAGGAGCTCCTACGAGCAGTACTTC.

J is TRBJ2-5 and V is TRBV9; tentative D call: TRBD2 (5 bases). This CDR3 spans 14 amino acids. Germline V gene sequence: CDR1 SGDLS, CDR2 YYNGEE. The V and J ends lost 0 bases and 4 bases respectively, with 10 bases between them. CDR3 in amino acids: CASSVEAEGETQYF. The DNA of the CDR3 is TGTGCCAGCAGCGTAGAGGCAGAGGGAGAGACCCAGTACTTC.

This clone occurred a few times. The chain combines TRBV29-1 with TRBJ2-1; 12 positions match TRBD2. Trimming at V came to 3 bases and at J to 6 bases, leaving 6 bases not matched to a gene. Germline-derived CDR1 and CDR2 are SQVTM and ANQGSEA. The CDR3 has 15 amino acids. The CDR3 here is CSVDLGTSGFNEQFF. CDR3 nucleotide sequence: TGCAGCGTTGACCTCGGGACTAGCGGGTTCAATGAGCAGTTCTTC.

This clone was seen only a few times. CDR3 residues: CASSQEVLLPYNEQFF. The DNA for the CDR3 is TGTGCCAGCAGCCAAGAGGTCCTCCTCCCCTACAATGAGCAGTTCTTC. This rearrangement joins TRBV4-2 to TRBJ2-1; D ambiguous. The germline gives CDR1 LGHNA, CDR2 YNFKEQ. The CDR3 loop spans 16 amino acids. Trimming took 0 bases from V and 2 from J, leaving 11 bases between them.

This clone has only one observation. The gene calls are TRBV5-4 and TRBJ1-4; 7 positions match TRBD1. The CDR3 sequence is 14 residues long. Germline lookup yields CDR1 SGHNT and CDR2 YYREEE (reference sequence). The V segment lost 5 bases and the J segment 5 bases; nucleotides outside the gene matches: 6. CDR3 DNA sequence: TGTGCCAGCAGTCGACAGGGTATGAATGAAAAACTGTTTTTT. It yields the protein CASSRQGMNEKLFF.

This clone was picked up a small number of times. The rearrangement joins TRBV19 to TRBJ1-2; D perhaps matches TRBD1 (5 bases). The V gene lost 6 bases and the J gene lost 1 base, with 12 bases spanning the gap. The CDR3 sequence is 14 residues long. Looked up from germline, CDR1 is LNHDA and CDR2 is SQIVND (reference sequence). DNA of the CDR3: TGTGCCAGTAGACAGGAGATCGATAACTATGGCTACACCTTC. Encoded protein: CASRQEIDNYGYTF.

This chain links TRBV6-5 with TRBJ1-1, with no clear D. V shed 2 bases and J shed 0 bases, with 7 bases lying between them. The CDR3 covers 14 residues. Germline V gene lookup returns CDR1 MNHEY and CDR2 SVGAGI. This CDR3 is CASSYGEVNTEAFF. CDR3 DNA: TGTGCCAGCAGTTACGGGGAGGTGAACACTGAAGCTTTCTTT.

The chain links TRBV19 to TRBJ1-2, with TRBD1 as a possible D gene (5 bases). Trimming left V 3 bases short and J 0 bases short, with 8 bases between. The germline V gene encodes CDR1 LNHDA and CDR2 SQIVND (reference sequence). The CDR3 is made up of 14 amino acids. The CDR3 is CASSMGTSNYGYTF. DNA of the CDR3: TGTGCCAGTAGTATGGGGACCTCTAACTATGGCTACACCTTC.

This chain joins TRBV28 and TRBJ2-5; perhaps TRBD1 as D (5 bases). This CDR3 spans 14 amino acids. The germline V gene has CDR1 MDHEN and CDR2 SYDVKM. Between the trimmed V and J ends, which lost 5 bases and 2 bases, there was a span of 12 bases. The CDR3 here is CASSPHQGQETQYF. CDR3 DNA sequence: TGTGCCAGCAGTCCCCACCAGGGTCAAGAGACCCAGTACTTC.

The J gene is TRBJ2-7, the V gene TRBV9; D might be TRBD2 (6 bases). V gave up 4 bases and J gave up 2 bases, with 13 bases separating them. The CDR3 loop spans 14 amino acids. Germline loops: CDR1 SGDLS, CDR2 YYNGEE. CDR3 DNA: TGTGCCAGCAGCCCCGGAGGGGCAACCTACGAGCAGTACTTC. This translates into CASSPGGATYEQYF.